Listed here are 21 T cell receptor beta chains from one sample, sequenced in a study of tumor-infiltrating lymphocytes in primary liver carcinoma. Constant-region priming of approximately 500 ng total RNA yielded TCR beta cDNA. Amplification in three nested multiplex PCR rounds with slightly modified ARM-PCR gave rise to TCR beta libraries. The first two PCR rounds used TRBV1-TRBV30 forward primers with a C-beta reverse primer, nine to eleven cycles each. TCRdb reprocessed the multiplex PCR reads with MiXCR, giving one entry per CDR3 protein. The sample holds 50,000 to 65,000 distinct CDR3 sequences, about three quarters seen once. The roughly 19-33 mg bulk tissue piece was not sorted before simultaneous RNA and DNA extraction. Material for sequencing was liver tumor tissue from sampling region 4. Subset indicated: tumor region T4, right-lateral pole. The receptor set was obtained from a man aged 40-49 years with primary liver carcinoma and hepatitis B virus infection.

As concerns this clonotype: This sequence may be a read error, since a much larger clone differs from it by one base. The chain has TRBV11-2 and TRBJ2-1; D not resolved. This CDR3 has 12 amino acids. V was trimmed by 9 bases and J by 4 bases, leaving 10 bases between them. Germline V lookup: CDR1 SGHAT, CDR2 FQNNGV. This chain's CDR3 is CASCVNYNEQFF. In nucleotides, the CDR3 is TGTGCCAGTTGCGTCAATTACAATGAGCAGTTCTTC.

Of note for this clonotype: The junction differs from germline at one of its ends, possibly a read error. The rearrangement joins TRBV5-4 to TRBJ2-7; D might be TRBD2 (6 bases). The CDR3 has 14 residues. The germline V gene has CDR1 SGHNT and CDR2 YYREEE (reference sequence). This CDR3 reads CATQDGTLSDEQYF. DNA of the CDR3: TGTGCTACCCAGGACGGGACTCTCTCCGACGAGCAGTACTTC.

This clonotype turned up a few times. This chain joins TRBV20-1 and TRBJ2-5, with a tentative D call TRBD2 (6 bases). The CDR3 spans 19 residues. V lost 0 bases and J 4 bases, leaving 27 bases between the germline ends. Germline CDR1 reads DFQATT; CDR2 reads SNEGSKA (reference sequence). DNA of the CDR3: TGCAGTGCTAGAGATCCCAGACCCGGGACTCCGGTGGGGGGAGAGACCCAGTACTTC. Its protein is CSARDPRPGTPVGGETQYF.

This clonotype is medium-sized (0.01 to 0.1%). The chain combines TRBV12-3 or TRBV12-4 with TRBJ2-5; no definite D call. CDR3 size: 14 residues. V lost 5 bases and J lost 0, with 10 bases in between. The CDR3 protein is CASSIPMYQETQYF. Written as DNA, the CDR3 is TGTGCCAGCAGTATCCCAATGTACCAAGAGACCCAGTACTTC.

The rearrangement links TRBV12-3 or TRBV12-4 to TRBJ2-7; D is perhaps TRBD1 or TRBD2 (6 bases each). The CDR3 length is 15 residues. Trimming took off 5 bases at V and 3 bases at J, with 17 bases between the two ends. CDR3 nucleotide sequence: TGTGCCAGCAGTCGAGGGACAAGGGGACTCTACGAGCAGTACTTC. It yields the protein CASSRGTRGLYEQYF.

Comment on this clonotype: Sequence at one end of the junction differs from germline and may be a read error. V gene TRBV11-2 combines with J gene TRBJ2-6, with a tentative D call TRBD1 (6 bases). From germline, CDR1 is SGHAT and CDR2 FQNNGV. CDR3 length: 15 residues. The CDR3 sequence: CATQRPRSGDNVRTF. The DNA for the CDR3 is TGTGCCACCCAGCGGCCGCGCTCTGGGGACAACGTCCGGACTTTC.

As regards this clonotype: The CDR3 does not close with the conserved phenylalanine or tryptophan, likely indicating a read error. J is TRBJ2-1 and V is TRBV2; 7 nucleotides agree with TRBD2. Per germline, CDR1 SNHLY and CDR2 FYNNEI. There are 15 residues in the CDR3. The V gene end was trimmed by 3 bases and the J gene end by 7 bases; junction bases not matched to a gene: 9. The CDR3 sequence is CASSDFGGSGNEQFY. The CDR3 DNA sequence: TGTGCCAGCAGTGATTTTGGCGGGAGCGGTAATGAGCAGTTCTAC.

Regarding this clonotype: The junction departs from the called germline gene at one end, perhaps through a read error. The chain couples TRBV6-2 or TRBV6-3 to TRBJ2-7; 7 nucleotides line up with TRBD2. This CDR3 is built from 14 residues. Germline V lookup: CDR1 MNHEY, CDR2 SVGEGT. In DNA, the CDR3 is TGTGCCAGCAGTTACGAGGGACTATCCCATGAGCAATACTTC. Translation gives CASSYEGLSHEQYF.

This clonotype turned up a few times. This may be a read error: a much more frequent sequence differs by one nucleotide. The V and J genes are TRBV12-3 or TRBV12-4 and TRBJ1-5; D unclear. CDR3 length equals 14 residues. CDR3 bases: TGTGCCAGCAGTTTAGTGCCAGATAATCAGCCCCACCATTTT. Protein sequence: CASSLVPDNQPHHF.

Regarding this clonotype: At one end the junction does not follow the germline gene, possibly because of a read error. The chain combines TRBV29-1 with TRBJ2-7; TRBD2 might be the D (5 bases). The CDR3 runs 12 residues. CDR1 SQVTM and CDR2 ANQGSEA come from the germline V gene. The CDR3 nucleotides read TGTAGCGCGACTTCATCCTCCTACGAGCAGTACTTC. Amino acids: CSATSSSYEQYF.

The table lists this clonotype with many counts. The V gene is TRBV4-1, the J gene TRBJ2-1; D not certain. CDR3 size: 15 residues. The V and J ends lost 5 bases and 0 bases respectively, with 11 bases between them. Per germline, CDR1 MGHRA and CDR2 YSYEKL. CDR3 protein: CASSVIGGSYNEQFF. DNA of the CDR3: TGCGCCAGCAGCGTCATTGGTGGCTCCTACAATGAGCAGTTCTTC.

Worth noting for this clonotype: A read error is likely, as this CDR3 ends without the conserved phenylalanine or tryptophan. The chain is built from TRBV29-1 and TRBJ2-7, with D possibly being TRBD2 (6 bases). The CDR3 is 15 amino acids. Between the trimmed V and J ends, which lost 0 bases and 2 bases, there was a span of 14 bases. Germline V gene data show CDR1 as SQVTM and CDR2 as ANQGSEA. The CDR3 coding sequence is TGCAGCGTTGAAGATCCAGGAGGGAGACCCTACGAGCAGTACTTA. It is translated as CSVEDPGGRPYEQYL.

Details on this clonotype: This could be a read error, since a much larger clone is one nucleotide away. The rearrangement uses TRBV12-3 or TRBV12-4 and TRBJ1-1; D unresolved. This CDR3 has 14 amino acids. V lost 8 bases to trimming and J lost 1 base, with 14 bases between them. CDR3 bases: TGTGCCAGCTGCTCTTCCGATGCGAACACTGAAGCTTTCTTT. It is translated as CASCSSDANTEAFF.

A remark on this clonotype: This may be a read error: a much more frequent sequence differs by one nucleotide. This chain uses TRBV6-1 with TRBJ2-6, with 7 bases aligning to TRBD1. CDR1 MNHNS and CDR2 SASEGT come from the germline V gene. The CDR3 length is 18 residues. CDR3 nucleotides: TGTGCCAGCAGTGGATACAGGGGTCCTACCTCTGGGTCCAACGTCCTGACTTTC. Its translation is CASSGYRGPTSGSNVLTF.

The sample holds many counts of this clonotype. The chain uses TRBV11-2 and TRBJ2-5; D could derive from TRBD1 or TRBD2 (6 bases each). Looked up from germline, CDR1 is SGHAT and CDR2 is FQNNGV. Trimming left V 5 bases short and J 4 bases short, with 17 bases between. The CDR3 extends over 15 amino acids. CDR3 in DNA: TGTGCCAGCAGCGACCTGACAGGAGCGGGAGAGACCCAGTACTTC. Encoded protein: CASSDLTGAGETQYF.

This clonotype was recorded many times. J is TRBJ2-1 and V is TRBV5-1, with D possibly TRBD2 on 5 matching bases. This CDR3 has 14 amino acids. CDR1 SGHRS and CDR2 YFSETQ come from the germline V gene. Trimming stripped 2 bases from V and 9 bases from J, with 15 bases between. The CDR3 region has the DNA TGCGCCAGCAGCTTTGAGGGCGCGGCGCCTGAGCAGTTCTTC. Its translation is CASSFEGAAPEQFF.

Note on this clonotype: A much more abundant neighbour one base away suggests this may be a read error. The V call is TRBV5-6, the J call TRBJ2-2; the D is unclear. Trimming removed 4 bases at V and 14 bases at J, with 15 bases between. CDR3 length: 12 amino acids. Germline CDR1 SGHDT, CDR2 YYEEEE. This CDR3 is CASSNTARELFF. The CDR3, as DNA: TGTGCCAGCAGCAATACCGCTCGAGAACTGTTTTTT. Variable domain in full (rest from reference TRBV5-6 and TRBJ2-2): DAGVTQSPTHLIKTRGQQVTLRCSPKSGHDTVSWYQQALGQGPQFIFQYYEEEERQRGNFPDRFSGHQFPNYSSELNVNALLLGDSALYLCASSNTARELFFGEGSRLTVL.

As for this clonotype: No conserved phenylalanine or tryptophan is present at the end of the CDR3, so a read error is the likely explanation. The chain combines TRBV5-6 with TRBJ2-2, with TRBD2 identical over 10 bases. This CDR3 comprises 18 residues. With V trimmed by 4 bases and J by 6 bases, 15 bases remained unmatched. Germline V gene lookup returns CDR1 SGHDT and CDR2 YYEEEE. CDR3 nucleotide sequence: TGTGCCAGCAGCAAGGGGGGTCAACTAGCGGGGTTGTCCGGGGAGCTGTTTTCT. Translating gives CASSKGGQLAGLSGELFS.

This clonotype has at least ten counts. This chain uses TRBV29-1 with TRBJ1-4; D is unclear. This CDR3 region has 13 residues. Germline CDR1 reads SQVTM; CDR2 reads ANQGSEA. The germline V and J ends were trimmed by 3 bases and 7 bases, with 12 bases remaining between them. Written as DNA, the CDR3 is TGCAGCGTTGACGGAGGGATGGGTGAAAAACTGTTTTTT. Translated, it gives CSVDGGMGEKLFF. Full variable domain (missing parts from reference TRBV29-1 and TRBJ1-4): SAVISQKPSRDICQRGTSLTIQCQVDSQVTMMFWYRQQPGQSLTLIATANQGSEATYESGFVIDKFPISRPNLTFSTLTVSNMSPEDSSIYLCSVDGGMGEKLFFGSGTQLSVL.

About this clonotype: At one of its ends the junction is not consistent with the germline gene, which may arise from a read error. The rearrangement uses TRBV11-1 and TRBJ2-2; 7 nucleotides align to TRBD1. CDR3 length: 14 residues. Germline assignment: CDR1 SGHAT and CDR2 FQDESV (reference sequence). CDR3 coding DNA: TGTGCCAGCTGCCTTACAGGGGTTACCGGGGAACTGTTTTTT. Translating it yields CASCLTGVTGELFF.

This clonotype has a single count. Relative to the germline gene, one junction end is altered; a read error may explain this. This chain joins TRBV28 and TRBJ2-2; TRBD1 aligns across 7 bases. This CDR3 region has 15 residues. The germline gives CDR1 MDHEN, CDR2 SYDVKM. The CDR3 bases are TGTGCCAGCAGTGTCGGGACAGCAAACGCCGGGGAGCCGTTTTTT. Encoded protein: CASSVGTANAGEPFF.